The rows below give T cell receptor beta chains drawn from one sample of a study of blood T cell repertoires in COVID-19. The protocol was immunoSEQ multiplex PCR, while the TCRdb copy is restricted to in-frame clones and leaves out a portion. This sample has hundreds of thousands of clones, with approximately 86% found just once. Sample: PBMCs or T cells enriched from blood (not recorded which). Every receptor here comes from a woman aged 25 to 45 who had been exposed to COVID-19. Both conserved end residues are part of each CDR3. D genes are given only for firm matches. The size field is filled for only some rows; it gives once, few, many or a size class.

CDR3nt,CDR3aa,abundance,d_gene,j_gene,v_gene,len
TGTGCCAGCTGTTCGCAGGGGACCGGGGAGCTGTTTTTT,CASCSQGTGELFF,NA,NA,TRBJ2-2,TRBV12-3/TRBV12-4,13
TGTGCCAGTAGTCCCCCCGCGTCCAATGAGCAGTTCTTC,CASSPPASNEQFF,few,NA,TRBJ2-1,TRBV19,13
TGTGCCAGCAGTTACTCGTTCTTGGGAGGAACCTCAGGGGCTTTCTTT,CASSYSFLGGTSGAFF,NA,NA,TRBJ1-1,TRBV6-5,16
TGTGCCAGCAGCTTAAGTCACAGGGGGCACTTAAGCGAGCAGTACTTC,CASSLSHRGHLSEQYF,NA,TRBD1,TRBJ2-7,TRBV7-9,16
TGTGCCTCCAGGTCTCCTCCTGACACCGGGGAGCTGTTTTTT,CASRSPPDTGELFF,NA,NA,TRBJ2-2,TRBV9,14
TGCAGCGCCCAGGGACAGGGGGCCCACGAGCAGTACTTC,CSAQGQGAHEQYF,NA,TRBD1,TRBJ2-7,TRBV29-1,13
TGTGCCAGCAGCGTAGCTAGCGCGGATACGCAGTATTTT,CASSVASADTQYF,NA,NA,TRBJ2-3,TRBV9,13
TGTGCCAGCAGCATGCCGATCGGACAGCACTATGGCTACACCTTC,CASSMPIGQHYGYTF,NA,NA,TRBJ1-2,TRBV6-5,15
TGCGCCAGCAGCCTGGGACGGCTAGAAGATACGCAGTATTTT,CASSLGRLEDTQYF,NA,NA,TRBJ2-3,TRBV5-1,14
TGTGCCAGCAGTGACTGGGGGGGTTTTGAGACCCAGTACTTC,CASSDWGGFETQYF,NA,TRBD2,TRBJ2-5,TRBV2,14
TGTGCCAGCGGCAGGGGTCCTAACGAGCAGTACTTC,CASGRGPNEQYF,once,NA,TRBJ2-7,TRBV2,12
TGTGCCAGCGGAACTGGACAGCTTAACTATGGCTACACCTTC,CASGTGQLNYGYTF,NA,NA,TRBJ1-2,TRBV9,14
TGTGCCAGCAGTTCCAACTCTATTAGAGGCCAGCCCCAGCATTTT,CASSSNSIRGQPQHF,NA,NA,TRBJ1-5,TRBV27,15
TGTGCCAGTAGTGTTACCGGGACTTACTTAGCGGGCACTGAAGCTTTCTTT,CASSVTGTYLAGTEAFF,NA,NA,TRBJ1-1,TRBV19,17
TGCGCCAGCAGCCCGGGGGGATATACGCAGTATTTT,CASSPGGYTQYF,NA,TRBD2,TRBJ2-3,TRBV10-1,12
TGTGCCAGTAGTATCGGTGGACAGGGGGCTTCACCCCTCCACTTT,CASSIGGQGASPLHF,NA,TRBD1,TRBJ1-6,TRBV19,15
TGTGCCAGTTTCGGGTCGGAGGGCCGCGCCTTGGCCTCTAACTATGGCTACACCTTC,CASFGSEGRALASNYGYTF,NA,NA,TRBJ1-2,TRBV3-1/TRBV3-2,19
TGTGCCAGCAGAAGGACGGAGGTTATTTCACCCCTCCACTTT,CASRRTEVISPLHF,NA,NA,TRBJ1-6,TRBV14,14
TGTGCCAGCAGTCTGACAGAACCCTACGAGCAGTACTTC,CASSLTEPYEQYF,NA,NA,TRBJ2-7,TRBV6-5,13
TGTGCCAGCAGGATTAGCGGGAGTGATGAGCAGTTCTTC,CASRISGSDEQFF,NA,TRBD2,TRBJ2-1,TRBV2,13
TGTGCCAGCAGCGTGGGAGGCTATGAGCAGTTCTTC,CASSVGGYEQFF,NA,NA,TRBJ2-1,TRBV9,12
TGTGCCAGCAGTTCGACGGGGGGCGAGCAGTACTTC,CASSSTGGEQYF,few,TRBD2,TRBJ2-7,TRBV12-3/TRBV12-4,12
TGCGCCAGCAGTCTACTTAACTCCCAGGGGGGCCTCTACAATGAGCAGTTCTTC,CASSLLNSQGGLYNEQFF,NA,NA,TRBJ2-1,TRBV5-1,18
TGTGCCAGCAGCTTGGGGGGGCGGTACGAGCAGTACTTC,CASSLGGRYEQYF,NA,NA,TRBJ2-7,TRBV5-6,13
TGTGCCAGCTCGACAGGGAATACCCATAGCAATCAGCCCCAGCATTTT,CASSTGNTHSNQPQHF,NA,TRBD1,TRBJ1-5,TRBV19,16
TGTGCCTGGGGTCGGGACAGGGCGAACACTGAAGCTTTCTTT,CAWGRDRANTEAFF,NA,TRBD1,TRBJ1-1,TRBV30,14
TGTGCCAGCAGTTCCCCACCTCGGGGATATAATTCACCCCTCCACTTT,CASSSPPRGYNSPLHF,NA,NA,TRBJ1-6,TRBV27,16
TGCGCCAAACGGCAGGGGATAAACTCTGGAAACACCATATATTTT,CAKRQGINSGNTIYF,NA,NA,TRBJ1-3,TRBV5-1,15
TGCGCCAGCAGTGATGGGGGCGCTGGTTTTGATGCTTTCTTT,CASSDGGAGFDAFF,NA,NA,TRBJ1-1,TRBV10-2,14
TGTGCCAGCAGCTCAAGGACAGGTTACTACGAGCAGTACTTC,CASSSRTGYYEQYF,NA,TRBD1,TRBJ2-7,TRBV5-6,14
TGTGCCAGCAGTGTAACAGGGGGGTATAGCAATCAGCCCCAGCATTTT,CASSVTGGYSNQPQHF,NA,TRBD1,TRBJ1-5,TRBV2,16
TGTGCCAGCAGTGACCAGGGATTAAAACTGTTTTTT,CASSDQGLKLFF,NA,NA,TRBJ1-4,TRBV6-1,12
TGTGCCAGCAGCGCTCGGAACAGGGCCCCTTCCTACGAGCAGTACTTC,CASSARNRAPSYEQYF,NA,NA,TRBJ2-7,TRBV9,16
TGTGCCACCAGTGACCTAGGGACTAGCGGGGGAAGGTCAGATACGCAGTATTTT,CATSDLGTSGGRSDTQYF,NA,TRBD2,TRBJ2-3,TRBV24-1,18
TGCAGCGTACATGGACAGGGGTATGGCTACACCTTC,CSVHGQGYGYTF,few,TRBD1,TRBJ1-2,TRBV29-1,12
TGTGCCAGCAGTAAACATAACACTGAAGCTTTCTTT,CASSKHNTEAFF,NA,NA,TRBJ1-1,TRBV2,12
TGTGCCAGCAGCCGAGGACTAGCGGTGAACACAGATACGCAGTATTTT,CASSRGLAVNTDTQYF,NA,TRBD2,TRBJ2-3,TRBV4-2,16
TGCAGCGCTCCGGGTGGGGAGACCCAGTACTTC,CSAPGGETQYF,once,NA,TRBJ2-5,TRBV29-1,11
TGTGCCACCAGTGATCCTCTCCCGGGGACTAGCACAGATACGCAGTATTTT,CATSDPLPGTSTDTQYF,NA,NA,TRBJ2-3,TRBV24-1,17
TGCGCCAGCAGCTTGGGGACAGGGGGGACTGAAGCTTTCTTT,CASSLGTGGTEAFF,NA,TRBD1,TRBJ1-1,TRBV5-1,14
TGTGCCAGCAGCCAAGCGGCGGGTAGGGGCTACACCTTC,CASSQAAGRGYTF,NA,NA,TRBJ1-2,TRBV3-1/TRBV3-2,13
TGTGCCAGCAGCCGACAGGGGGGGGAAAAACTGTTTTTT,CASSRQGGEKLFF,NA,TRBD1,TRBJ1-4,TRBV12-3/TRBV12-4,13
TGTGCCAGCAGCCCGGGACAGGGGAGACCAAGCTCCTATAATTCACCCCTCCACTTT,CASSPGQGRPSSYNSPLHF,once,TRBD1,TRBJ1-6,TRBV2,19
TGCGCCAGCAGCTTGCGGGGTGAAGGGTGGCAGCCCCAGCATTTT,CASSLRGEGWQPQHF,NA,NA,TRBJ1-5,TRBV5-1,15
TGTGCCAGCAGCCCTAACTACGGACAGCCTTTATATGGCTACACCTTC,CASSPNYGQPLYGYTF,NA,NA,TRBJ1-2,TRBV7-6,16
TGTGCCAGCAACCGACCAGGGGAGACCCAGTACTTC,CASNRPGETQYF,NA,NA,TRBJ2-5,TRBV25-1,12
TGTGCCAGCAGTCAAACACGGACTGGGAAAGAGACCCAGTACTTC,CASSQTRTGKETQYF,NA,NA,TRBJ2-5,TRBV6-6,15
TGTGCCAGCAGGTCCGCCGGGATCTCTGGGGCCAACGTCCTGACTTTC,CASRSAGISGANVLTF,NA,NA,TRBJ2-6,TRBV5-6,16
TGTGCCAGCAGTGAAGTGGGAGTCACAGCTCTGTTTTTT,CASSEVGVTALFF,few,NA,TRBJ1-4,TRBV2,13
TGTGCCAGCAGTGAAGCGCCGGGGTTCGCAGATACGCAGTATTTT,CASSEAPGFADTQYF,NA,NA,TRBJ2-3,TRBV6-1,15
TGTGCCAGTAGTCGGGTAGGGGGTGATAATTCACCCCTCCACTTT,CASSRVGGDNSPLHF,NA,NA,TRBJ1-6,TRBV19,15
TGTGCCAGCAGCTTAACAGGGACTAATGAAAAACTGTTTTTT,CASSLTGTNEKLFF,NA,NA,TRBJ1-4,TRBV13,14
TGTGCCAGCAGCGGTCCCGGGACAGGGCACACCGGGGAGCTGTTTTTT,CASSGPGTGHTGELFF,NA,TRBD1,TRBJ2-2,TRBV28,16